The 17 T cell receptor beta chains given below trace back to one sample, sequenced in a study of T cell clusters in autoimmune cytopenias. TRB was amplified by touch-down multiplex PCR, primer pools A and B combined. TCRdb reprocessed the multiplex PCR reads; each CDR3 protein has one entry and no DNA is given. This listing includes 7,800 or so distinct CDR3 sequences. Some 39,000 genome equivalents of blood DNA were amplified for TRB. Material for sequencing was peripheral blood. The receptors derive from a human donor with an autoimmune cytopenia or autoimmune hepatitis (not recorded which).

This chain uses TRBV6-5 with TRBJ2-1; TCRdb's D gene call, TRBD2, goes unchecked for lack of DNA. In germline, CDR1 is MNHEY, CDR2 SVGAGI. This CDR3 has 17 residues. CDR3 region: CASSYFGLADRGGEQFF.

The chain employs TRBV9 and TRBJ2-1; checking the TCRdb D call of TRBD2 is not possible without DNA. This CDR3 contains 18 residues. Per germline, CDR1 SGDLS and CDR2 YYNGEE. The CDR3 loop is CASSFSATGSGRVNEQFF.

This clonotype registers medium-sized by frequency. The chain combines TRBV20-1 with TRBJ2-7; without DNA, the TCRdb call of TRBD1 cannot be checked. The CDR3 spans 16 residues. In germline, CDR1 is DFQATT, CDR2 SNEGSKA (reference sequence). The chain's CDR3 is CSARGGENLNLYEQYF.

This sequence joins TRBV28 and TRBJ1-1. Germline CDR1 and CDR2: MDHEN and SYDVKM. The CDR3 has 11 residues. This chain's CDR3 is CASSTYTEAFF.

This sequence joins TRBV28 and TRBJ2-3; the D call from TCRdb, TRBD1, cannot be confirmed without DNA. The CDR3 extends over 14 amino acids. The germline V gene has CDR1 MDHEN and CDR2 SYDVKM. The CDR3 reads CASRTAGGTDTQYF.

Judged by frequency, this clonotype is medium-sized. The chain joins TRBV5-6 to TRBJ2-7; checking the TCRdb D call of TRBD1 is not possible without DNA. The CDR3 has 14 amino acids. Germline V gene sequence: CDR1 SGHDT, CDR2 YYEEEE. CDR3 amino acids: CASTQLGIRYEQYF.

The chain's CDR3 is CSAGSIFWRGDEETQYF. The V call is TRBV20-1, the J call TRBJ2-5; TCRdb's D gene call, TRBD2, goes unchecked for lack of DNA. The CDR3 has 17 residues. Per germline, CDR1 DFQATT and CDR2 SNEGSKA (reference sequence).

By frequency, this clonotype registers medium-sized. This chain uses TRBV27 with TRBJ2-7; as DNA is missing, the TRBD2 call by TCRdb cannot be tested. The CDR3 covers 15 residues. CDR1 is MNHEY and CDR2 is SMNVEV in the germline V gene (reference sequence). This CDR3 reads CASSLSFGEGYEQYF.

This chain uses TRBV28 with TRBJ1-4; absent DNA, TCRdb's TRBD1 call cannot be checked. CDR3 length: 14 residues. Looked up from germline, CDR1 is MDHEN and CDR2 is SYDVKM. The CDR3 reads CASKKGTEVRKLFF.

This clonotype is classed as medium-sized by frequency. The genes are TRBV27 and TRBJ1-5. Germline V gene data show CDR1 as MNHEY and CDR2 as SMNVEV (reference sequence). The CDR3 has 16 amino acids. CDR3: CASSLRAAYSNQPQHF.

The chain combines TRBV12-3 or TRBV12-4 with TRBJ2-3. CDR3 size: 12 residues. The chain's CDR3 is CASSLVWGTQYF.

This clonotype registers medium-sized by frequency. The gene calls are TRBV5-4 and TRBJ1-4. Germline V gives CDR1 SGHNT, CDR2 YYREEE (reference sequence). The length of the CDR3 is 15 residues. The CDR3 loop is CASSLAGTANEKLFF.

Considering frequency, this clonotype is medium-sized. The V gene is TRBV5-4, the J gene TRBJ2-2; the TCRdb D gene call, TRBD1, has no DNA to confirm it. The germline V gene encodes CDR1 SGHNT and CDR2 YYREEE (reference sequence). The CDR3 has 13 residues. The CDR3 reads CASSLQDGGELFF.

This clonotype is identified as medium-sized from frequency. The chain is built from TRBV30 and TRBJ2-3; absent DNA, TCRdb's TRBD2 call cannot be checked. CDR1 is GTSNPN, CDR2 SVGIG, per germline (reference sequence). This CDR3 comprises 13 residues. CDR3 sequence reads: CAWSSDRTDTQYF.

By frequency, this clonotype is medium-sized. This chain joins TRBV10-3 and TRBJ1-2; TCRdb calls TRBD1, which cannot be checked without DNA. Germline assignment: CDR1 ENHRY and CDR2 SYGVKD. The CDR3 is made up of 13 amino acids. The CDR3 region is CAISEGTRSGYTF.

The V and J genes are TRBV11-2 and TRBJ2-3; TCRdb indicates TRBD2, and absent DNA this call remains unverified. The CDR3 has 16 amino acids. CDR1 SGHAT and CDR2 FQNNGV come from the germline V gene. The CDR3 sequence: CASSLVLGPITDTQYF.

Measured by frequency, this clonotype is medium-sized. The chain links TRBV27 to TRBJ1-2; lacking DNA, the TRBD1 call made by TCRdb goes unchecked. CDR1 MNHEY and CDR2 SMNVEV come from the germline V gene (reference sequence). This CDR3 has 15 residues. CDR3 protein: CASSLSPGQNYGYTF.